The entry below gives a single T cell receptor (beta chain) sequence along with its context. As yet, its antigen is unknown. Germline trimming cut 8 bases from V and 7 bases from J; bases unmatched to any gene: 13. The germline gives CDR1 MDHEN, CDR2 SYDVKM. There are 14 residues in the CDR3. These data come from a study of metastatic and nonmetastatic thyroid tumors. Study information: Blood and tumor or nodule tissue repertoires from malignant and benign thyroid patients were compared.

Original methodology: Between-group CDR3 differences, defined by clinicopathological status, yielded a distant-metastasis classifier for papillary thyroid cancer. Using MiXCR, TCRdb reanalyzed the PCR reads. TCRdb, not the authors, supplied the V and J calls. Of approximately 32,000 clones in the sample, 20% to 25% were seen once. Thyroid surgery had not been preceded by any treatment in any patient. Study-wide results and caveats: In both blood and tumor samples, TCR beta diversity was reported significantly higher for malignant than benign nodules.

The chain links TRBV28 to TRBJ1-1; 7 nucleotides align to TRBD1. This clonotype was sampled from a male donor with papillary thyroid cancer or a benign thyroid nodule (not recorded which). Some clones in this sample may be carry-over from other donors' samples. The sample taken for sequencing was tumor tissue. The CDR3 spells CASGSTTGASEAFF. The DNA for the CDR3 is TGTGCCAGCGGAAGTACTACAGGGGCGAGTGAAGCTTTCTTT.